Below are 24 T cell receptor beta chains sequenced from a single sample in a study of blood T cell repertoires in COVID-19. Method: immunoSEQ multiplex PCR; TCRdb's copy keeps in-frame clones and lacks some. Of about 130,000 clones in the sample, approximately 86% were seen once. The specimen sequenced was PBMCs or T cells enriched from blood (not recorded which). Receptor source: a woman aged 45-65 years who had recovered from COVID-19.

The chain recombines TRBV7-9 with TRBJ2-5; tentative D call: TRBD1 (5 bases). CDR3 length: 12 residues. The germline V gene has CDR1 SEHNR and CDR2 FQNEAQ (reference sequence). The ends were cut back, 3 bases at V and 4 bases at J, with 6 bases in the middle. CDR3 sequence reads: CASSFQGETQYF. As DNA, the CDR3 is TGTGCCAGCAGCTTCCAGGGAGAGACCCAGTACTTC.

The chain carries TRBV5-1 and TRBJ2-3; a possible D gene is TRBD1 (5 bases). The CDR3 is 14 residues long. Deletions cut 4 bases from V and 1 base from J, with 10 bases between. Looked up from germline, CDR1 is SGHRS and CDR2 is YFSETQ. DNA for the CDR3: TGCGCCAGCAGCCCATTCAGGGGCACAGATACGCAGTATTTT. Its protein product is CASSPFRGTDTQYF.

This chain links TRBV11-3 with TRBJ2-5; D remains unclear. V shed 5 bases and J shed 0 bases, with 10 bases lying between them. The CDR3 spans 14 residues. Germline-derived CDR1 and CDR2 are SGHNT and YENEEA. For the CDR3, the DNA is TGTGCCAGCAGCAGCCGCGAAAACCAAGAGACCCAGTACTTC. The encoded protein is CASSSRENQETQYF.

This clone has only one observation. The V call is TRBV24-1, the J call TRBJ1-2; D ambiguous. The CDR3 length is 11 residues. V lost 5 bases, J lost 7 bases, and 7 bases lay in between. Germline V lookup: CDR1 KGHDR, CDR2 SFDVKD. The chain's CDR3 is CATSAPGGYTF. CDR3 nucleotide sequence: TGTGCCACCAGTGCTCCAGGTGGCTACACCTTC.

V and J are TRBV9 and TRBJ1-2, with D perhaps matching TRBD1 (6 bases). Germline values: CDR1 SGDLS, CDR2 YYNGEE. V was clipped by 4 bases and J by 7 bases, with 17 bases between them. There are 14 residues in the CDR3. The CDR3 DNA is TGTGCCAGCAGCCCACGAGGGGTCAGGGGTGGCTACACCTTC. Translating gives CASSPRGVRGGYTF.

The V gene is TRBV4-1, the J gene TRBJ2-5, with 8 bases fitting TRBD2. The CDR3 totals 14 residues. The J segment lost 6 bases and the V segment lost 1 base, leaving 4 bases of the junction unmatched. Germline V gives CDR1 MGHRA, CDR2 YSYEKL. The CDR3 coding sequence is TGCGCCAGCAGCCAAGCCGGGGGGGTACAGACCCAGTACTTC. Protein product: CASSQAGGVQTQYF.

The chain links TRBV3-1 (or the pseudogene TRBV3-2) to TRBJ2-1; D uncertain. Germline CDR1 reads LGHDT; CDR2 reads YNNKEL (reference sequence). This CDR3 has 16 residues. The V end lost 1 base, the J end lost 3 bases, and 13 bases lay between the germline ends. CDR3 nucleotide sequence: TGTGCCAGCAGCCAAGTGGTACAAAGATACTACAATGAGCAGTTCTTC. This sequence encodes CASSQVVQRYYNEQFF.

The V and J genes are TRBV19 and TRBJ1-5; no clear D gene. From germline, CDR1 is LNHDA and CDR2 SQIVND (reference sequence). V lost 3 bases and J 2 bases, leaving 20 bases between the germline ends. The CDR3 has 18 amino acids. In nucleotides, the CDR3 is TGTGCCAGTAGTATTCCGTCCCGGGTATCGGGTGGCAATCAGCCCCAGCATTTT. Its protein is CASSIPSRVSGGNQPQHF.

This clone has just a few counts. The chain joins TRBV12-3 or TRBV12-4 to TRBJ1-3; tentatively, D is TRBD1 (5 bases). The CDR3 loop spans 12 amino acids. The CDR3 region has the DNA TGTGCTGGGGCAAACTCTGGAAACACCATATATTTT. As protein: CAGANSGNTIYF.

This clone appeared once. The V gene is TRBV11-2, the J gene TRBJ1-2; D might be TRBD1 (5 bases). CDR1 and CDR2 from the germline V gene are SGHAT and FQNNGV. The CDR3 has 13 amino acids. Trimming pared 8 bases from V and 3 bases from J, leaving 13 bases between. CDR3 sequence: CASQGLSYYGYTF. CDR3 coding DNA: TGTGCCAGCCAGGGCCTGTCTTACTATGGCTACACCTTC.

The chain combines TRBV18 with TRBJ2-5, with 7 positions matching TRBD1. The CDR3 is 16 residues long. V shed 1 base, J shed 7 bases, and the junction held 12 bases outside the gene matches. Germline V gene data show CDR1 as KGHSH and CDR2 as LQKENI. The CDR3 reads CASSPREGGTVWTQYF. The CDR3 DNA reads TGTGCCAGCTCACCACGGGAAGGGGGCACGGTATGGACCCAGTACTTC.

Note on this clone: This same CDR3 is encoded by further DNA sequences in the sample. The rearrangement links TRBV18 to TRBJ1-3; possibly TRBD1 for D (5 bases). The CDR3 is 12 residues long. The V and J ends lost 3 bases and 5 bases respectively, with 5 bases between them. Germline loops: CDR1 KGHSH, CDR2 LQKENI. This CDR3 reads CASSPDRNTIYF. The CDR3 DNA is TGTGCCAGCTCACCGGACAGAAACACCATATATTTT.

This rearrangement joins TRBV7-9 to TRBJ2-7, with 9 bases lining up with TRBD2. This CDR3 is 16 amino acids long. V lost 5 bases to trimming and J lost 3 bases; unmatched junction nucleotides: 11. Germline lookup yields CDR1 SEHNR and CDR2 FQNEAQ (reference sequence). The CDR3 region has the DNA TGTGCCAGCAGCCCGTTGATTGCGGGGGGGAGCTACGAGCAGTACTTC. Its protein is CASSPLIAGGSYEQYF.

The chain joins TRBV13 to TRBJ2-2, with TRBD1 identical over 9 bases. With 4 bases clipped from V and 5 bases from J, the junction kept 11 bases outside the gene matches. Looked up from germline, CDR1 is PRHDT and CDR2 is FYEKMQ (reference sequence). This CDR3 is 17 amino acids long. The CDR3 spells CASSSISGTGFTGELFF. The CDR3 coding sequence is TGTGCCAGCAGCTCGATTTCCGGGACAGGGTTTACCGGGGAGCTGTTTTTT.

This rearrangement joins TRBV11-1 to TRBJ2-1, with no clear D. Per germline, CDR1 SGHAT and CDR2 FQDESV (reference sequence). The germline V and J ends were trimmed by 6 bases and 6 bases, with 15 bases remaining between them. This CDR3 has 14 amino acids. CDR3 nucleotide sequence: TGTGCCAGCAGTTTCAAGGAGCCACGCAATGAGCAGTTCTTC. It yields the protein CASSFKEPRNEQFF.

The CDR3 loop reads CASSDGTGGFEKLFF. The CDR3 DNA reads as TGTGCCAGCAGTGACGGGACAGGGGGCTTTGAAAAACTGTTTTTT. The chain has TRBV25-1 and TRBJ1-4; 12 bases match TRBD1. Germline trimming cut 3 bases from V and 7 bases from J; bases unmatched to any gene: 3. Germline V gene lookup returns CDR1 MGHDK and CDR2 SYGVNS. This CDR3 is 15 amino acids long.

The genes are TRBV19 and TRBJ2-3; D might be TRBD1 (6 bases). Germline CDR1 and CDR2: LNHDA and SQIVND (reference sequence). The CDR3 loop spans 19 amino acids. Trimming shortened V by 3 bases and J by 2 bases, and 24 bases separated the two germline ends. The CDR3: CASSIIGSEQGIPTDTQYF. CDR3 bases: TGTGCCAGTAGTATTATCGGGTCGGAACAGGGAATTCCCACAGATACGCAGTATTTT. The full variable domain, its missing parts supplied by reference TRBV19 and TRBJ2-3, is DGGITQSPKYLFRKEGQNVTLSCEQNLNHDAMYWYRQDPGQGLRLIYYSQIVNDFQKGDIAEGYSVSREKKESFPLTVTSAQKNPTAFYLCASSIIGSEQGIPTDTQYFGPGTRLTVL.

CDR3 sequence (DNA): TGTGCCAGCAGCTCTCCAGGAGGGTTGGCGGGTGGCTACACCTTC. Its translation: CASSSPGGLAGGYTF. The chain uses TRBV5-6 and TRBJ1-2; D uncertain. The CDR3 is 15 residues long. V gave up 3 bases and J gave up 7 bases, with 19 bases separating them. CDR1 is SGHDT and CDR2 is YYEEEE in the germline V gene.

V is TRBV2 and J is TRBJ1-6; no clear D. V dropped 8 bases and J dropped 9 bases, with 14 bases sitting between them. This CDR3 is 13 amino acids long. Per germline, CDR1 SNHLY and CDR2 FYNNEI. CDR3 protein: CASVVQEPSPLHF. In DNA, the CDR3 is TGTGCCAGCGTAGTTCAGGAACCTTCACCCCTCCACTTT.

The count of this clone is one. The rearrangement links TRBV18 to TRBJ1-1; 8 bases align to TRBD1. Germline values: CDR1 KGHSH, CDR2 LQKENI. The length of the CDR3 is 14 residues. J gave up 1 base and V 3 bases, and 1 base lay outside the gene matches. CDR3 sequence (DNA): TGTGCCAGCTCACCGGACAGGGAGAACACTGAAGCTTTCTTT. Protein: CASSPDRENTEAFF.

The gene calls are TRBV10-3 and TRBJ2-2; a possible D gene is TRBD1 (7 bases). The CDR3 runs to 15 residues. V lost 4 bases, J lost 5 bases, and 14 bases lay in between. Looked up from germline, CDR1 is ENHRY and CDR2 is SYGVKD. The CDR3 bases are TGTGCCATCAGTGGGGCCAGGGGGGAGACCGGGGAGCTGTTTTTT. It encodes CAISGARGETGELFF.

The chain recombines TRBV2 with TRBJ2-3; 9 nucleotides align to TRBD1. Trimming cost V 2 bases and J 6 bases; bases outside gene matches: 0. Per germline, CDR1 SNHLY and CDR2 FYNNEI. This CDR3 comprises 13 residues. CDR3 region: CASSETGGDTQYF. The DNA of the CDR3 is TGTGCCAGCAGTGAAACAGGGGGCGATACGCAGTATTTT.

This chain links TRBV7-9 with TRBJ2-3, with a weak D call TRBD1 (6 bases). Trimming left V 4 bases short and J 3 bases short, with 11 bases between. The CDR3 consists of 14 residues. Per germline, CDR1 SEHNR and CDR2 FQNEAQ (reference sequence). The CDR3 spells CASSSQGTTDTQYF. The DNA for the CDR3 is TGTGCCAGCAGCTCACAGGGTACTACAGATACGCAGTATTTT.

The J gene is TRBJ1-2, the V gene TRBV11-2, with a possible D match to TRBD1 (5 bases). This CDR3 is built from 14 residues. V lost 8 bases and J lost 4, with 17 bases in between. Per the germline V gene, CDR1 is SGHAT and CDR2 is FQNNGV. In DNA form, the CDR3 reads TGTGCCAGCTCCCCGGCAAGACAGACCTATGGCTACACCTTC. Translated, it gives CASSPARQTYGYTF.